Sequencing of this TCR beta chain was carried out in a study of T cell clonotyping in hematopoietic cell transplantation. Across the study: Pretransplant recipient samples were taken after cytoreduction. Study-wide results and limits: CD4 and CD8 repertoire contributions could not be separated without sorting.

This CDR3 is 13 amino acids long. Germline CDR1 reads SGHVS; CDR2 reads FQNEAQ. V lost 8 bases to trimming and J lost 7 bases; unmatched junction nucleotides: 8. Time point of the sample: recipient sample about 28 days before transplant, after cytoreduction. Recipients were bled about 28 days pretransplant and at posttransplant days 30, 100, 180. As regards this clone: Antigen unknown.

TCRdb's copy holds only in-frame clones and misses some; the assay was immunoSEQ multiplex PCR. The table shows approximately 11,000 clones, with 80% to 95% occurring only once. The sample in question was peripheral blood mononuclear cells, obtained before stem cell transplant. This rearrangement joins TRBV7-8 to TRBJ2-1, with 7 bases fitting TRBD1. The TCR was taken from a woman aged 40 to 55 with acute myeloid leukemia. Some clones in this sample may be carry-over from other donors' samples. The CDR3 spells CASQTTGWNEQFF. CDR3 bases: TGTGCCAGCCAAACGACAGGGTGGAATGAGCAGTTCTTC.